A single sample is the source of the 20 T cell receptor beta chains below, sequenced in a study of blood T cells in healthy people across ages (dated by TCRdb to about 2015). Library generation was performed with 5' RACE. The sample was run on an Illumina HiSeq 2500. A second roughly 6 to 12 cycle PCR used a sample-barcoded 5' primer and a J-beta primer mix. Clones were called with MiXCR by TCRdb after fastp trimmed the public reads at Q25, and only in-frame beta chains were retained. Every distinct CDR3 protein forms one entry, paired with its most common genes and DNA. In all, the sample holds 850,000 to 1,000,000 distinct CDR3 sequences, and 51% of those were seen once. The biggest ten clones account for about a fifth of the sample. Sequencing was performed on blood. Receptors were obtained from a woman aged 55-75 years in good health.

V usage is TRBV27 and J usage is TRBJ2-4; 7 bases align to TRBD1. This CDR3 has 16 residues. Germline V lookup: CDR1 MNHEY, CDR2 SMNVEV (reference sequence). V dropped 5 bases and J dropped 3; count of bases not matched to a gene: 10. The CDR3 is CASSPLQGWDKNIQYF. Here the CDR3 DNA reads TGTGCCAGCAGTCCACTACAGGGGTGGGACAAAAACATTCAGTACTTC.

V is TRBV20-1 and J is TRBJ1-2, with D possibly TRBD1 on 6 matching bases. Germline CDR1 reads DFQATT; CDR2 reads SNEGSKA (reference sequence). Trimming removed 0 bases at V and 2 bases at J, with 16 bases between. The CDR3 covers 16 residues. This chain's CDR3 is CSARDPVGRGNYGYTF. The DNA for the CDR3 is TGCAGTGCTAGAGATCCCGTCGGCAGGGGAAACTATGGCTACACCTTC.

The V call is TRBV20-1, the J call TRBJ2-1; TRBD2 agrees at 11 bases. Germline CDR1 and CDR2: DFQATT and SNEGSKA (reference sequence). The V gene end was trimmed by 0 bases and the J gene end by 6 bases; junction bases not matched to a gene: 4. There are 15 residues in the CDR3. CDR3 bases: TGCAGTGCTAGAGACCGACTAGCGGGAACCAATGAGCAGTTCTTC. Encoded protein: CSARDRLAGTNEQFF.

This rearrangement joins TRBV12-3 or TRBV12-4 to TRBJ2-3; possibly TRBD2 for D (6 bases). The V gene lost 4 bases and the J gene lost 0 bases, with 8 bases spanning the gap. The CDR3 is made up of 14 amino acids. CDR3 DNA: TGTGCCAGCAGTTGGAGGGGAAGCACAGATACGCAGTATTTT. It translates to CASSWRGSTDTQYF.

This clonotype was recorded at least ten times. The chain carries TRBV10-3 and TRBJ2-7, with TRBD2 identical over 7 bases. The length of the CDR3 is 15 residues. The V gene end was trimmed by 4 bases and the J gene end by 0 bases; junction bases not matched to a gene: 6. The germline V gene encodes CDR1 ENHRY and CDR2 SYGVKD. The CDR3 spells CAISGASGSSYEQYF. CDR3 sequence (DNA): TGTGCCATCAGTGGGGCTAGCGGCAGCTCCTACGAGCAGTACTTC.

CDR3 sequence reads: CSATRDRSTDTQYF. In nucleotides, the CDR3 is TGCAGTGCTACACGGGACCGTAGCACAGATACGCAGTATTTT. J is TRBJ2-3 and V is TRBV20-1; either TRBD1 or TRBD2 may fit D (5 bases each). The ends were cut back, 4 bases at V and 0 bases at J, with 11 bases in the middle. This CDR3 is 14 amino acids long. The germline gives CDR1 DFQATT, CDR2 SNEGSKA (reference sequence).

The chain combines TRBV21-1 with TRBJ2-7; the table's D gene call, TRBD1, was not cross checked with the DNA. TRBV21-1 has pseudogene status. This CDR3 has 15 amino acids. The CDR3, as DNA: TGTGCCAGCAGCAAACCGACAGGGGGTATCTACGAGCAGTACTTC. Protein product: CASSKPTGGIYEQYF.

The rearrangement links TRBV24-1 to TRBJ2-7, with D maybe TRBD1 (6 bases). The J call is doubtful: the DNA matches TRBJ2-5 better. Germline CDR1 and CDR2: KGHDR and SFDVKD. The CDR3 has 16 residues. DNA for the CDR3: TGTGCCACCAGTGATTCCAAGGCAGGGGTTAGCGAGACCCAGTACTTC. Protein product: CATSDSKAGVSETQYF.

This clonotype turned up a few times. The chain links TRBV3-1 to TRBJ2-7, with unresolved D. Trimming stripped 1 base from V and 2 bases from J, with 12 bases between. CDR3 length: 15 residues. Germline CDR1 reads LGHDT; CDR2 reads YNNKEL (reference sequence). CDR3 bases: TGTGCCAGCAGCCAAGGGTTAGGGCCGCCCTACGAGCAGTACTTC. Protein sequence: CASSQGLGPPYEQYF.

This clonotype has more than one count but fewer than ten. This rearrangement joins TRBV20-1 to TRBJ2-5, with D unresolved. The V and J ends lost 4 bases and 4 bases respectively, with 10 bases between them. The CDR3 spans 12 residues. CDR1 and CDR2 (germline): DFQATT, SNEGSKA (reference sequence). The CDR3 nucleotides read TGCAGTGCTATCCGCGGATCAGAGACCCAGTACTTC. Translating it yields CSAIRGSETQYF.

The CDR3 protein is CASNLGLAGADEQFF. The CDR3 nucleotides are TGTGCCAGCAACCTCGGACTAGCGGGAGCAGATGAGCAGTTCTTC. V usage is TRBV12-3 or TRBV12-4 and J usage is TRBJ2-1, with 13 bases identical to TRBD2. The CDR3 has 15 amino acids. Trimming took 7 bases from V and 8 from J; bases not matched to a gene: 8.

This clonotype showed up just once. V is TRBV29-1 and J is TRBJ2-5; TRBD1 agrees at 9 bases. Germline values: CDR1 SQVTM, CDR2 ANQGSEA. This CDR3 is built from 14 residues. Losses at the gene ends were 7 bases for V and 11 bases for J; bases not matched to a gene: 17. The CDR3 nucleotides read TGCAGCGCAAATGGACAGGGGATAGGGAATGAGCAGTACTTC. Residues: CSANGQGIGNEQYF.

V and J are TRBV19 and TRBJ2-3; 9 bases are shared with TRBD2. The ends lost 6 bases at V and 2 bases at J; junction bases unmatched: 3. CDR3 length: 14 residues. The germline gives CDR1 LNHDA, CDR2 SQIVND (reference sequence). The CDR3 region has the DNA TGTGCCAGTAGAAAGCGGGAGGTCACAGATACGCAGTATTTT. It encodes CASRKREVTDTQYF.

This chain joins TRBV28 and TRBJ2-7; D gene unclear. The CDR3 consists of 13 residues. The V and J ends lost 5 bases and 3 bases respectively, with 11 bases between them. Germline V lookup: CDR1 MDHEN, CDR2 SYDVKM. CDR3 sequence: CASSQAGFYEQYF. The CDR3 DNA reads TGTGCCAGCAGTCAGGCAGGATTCTACGAGCAGTACTTC.

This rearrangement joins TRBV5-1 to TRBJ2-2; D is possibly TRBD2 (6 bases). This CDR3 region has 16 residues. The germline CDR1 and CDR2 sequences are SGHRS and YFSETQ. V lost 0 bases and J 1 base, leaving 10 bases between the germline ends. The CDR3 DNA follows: TGCGCCAGCAGCTTGGGCCGGGAGTTGAACACCGGGGAGCTGTTTTTT. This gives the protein CASSLGRELNTGELFF.

The DNA of the CDR3 is TGTGCCAGCAGTTACTCGAGAGGGGCGGGGAATCACCAAGAGACCCAGTACTTC. This translates into CASSYSRGAGNHQETQYF. The chain links TRBV6-5 to TRBJ2-5, with TRBD2 as a possible D gene (6 bases). Germline CDR1 MNHEY, CDR2 SVGAGI. V dropped 0 bases and J dropped 0 bases, with 17 bases sitting between them. This CDR3 region has 18 residues.

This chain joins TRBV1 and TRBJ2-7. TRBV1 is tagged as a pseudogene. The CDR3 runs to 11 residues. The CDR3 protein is CTSSHPNEQYF. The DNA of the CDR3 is TGCACCAGCAGCCATCCGAACGAGCAGTACTTC.

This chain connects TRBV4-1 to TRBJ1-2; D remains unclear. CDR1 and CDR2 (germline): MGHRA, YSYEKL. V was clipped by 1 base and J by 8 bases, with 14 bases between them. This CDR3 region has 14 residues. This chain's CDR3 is CASSQVIKGRGYTF. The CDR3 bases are TGCGCCAGCAGCCAAGTTATCAAGGGTAGAGGCTACACCTTC.

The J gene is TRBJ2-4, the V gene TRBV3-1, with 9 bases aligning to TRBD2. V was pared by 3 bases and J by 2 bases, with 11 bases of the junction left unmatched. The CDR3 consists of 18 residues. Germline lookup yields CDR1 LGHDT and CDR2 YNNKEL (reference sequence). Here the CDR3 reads CASSHNFGAGGSKNIQYF. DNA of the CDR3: TGTGCCAGCAGCCATAACTTTGGGGCGGGAGGGTCCAAAAACATTCAGTACTTC.

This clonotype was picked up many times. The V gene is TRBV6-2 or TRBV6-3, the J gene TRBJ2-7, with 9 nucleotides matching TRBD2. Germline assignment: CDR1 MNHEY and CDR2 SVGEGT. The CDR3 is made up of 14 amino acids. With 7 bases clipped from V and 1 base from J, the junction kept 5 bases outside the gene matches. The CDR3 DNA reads TGTGCCAGCACGTCAACTAGCGGGTCCTACGAGCAGTACTTC. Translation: CASTSTSGSYEQYF.